This TCR beta chain emerged from a study of cytomegalovirus exposure and HLA in healthy donors. Study-level findings and limits: With later analysis, a missense DCLRE1C variant became linked to TCR beta V- and J-gene trimming. Reports showed the classifier diagnosing cytomegalovirus status with high specificity and sensitivity. There were a few CMV-associated chains whose specificity for CMV antigens was confirmed in vitro.

Comments on this clone: Its specificity is not known.

Nominal health characterized the donors when sampled, though unrecorded immune exposures were likely. Germline V CDR1 and CDR2: LNHNV, YYDKDF (reference sequence). CDR3 length equals 13 residues. The V gene lost 5 bases and the J gene lost 6 bases, with 14 bases spanning the gap. In the PCR, 60 Vbeta and 13 Jbeta primers were used. Some clones are missing from TCRdb's copy, which holds only in-frame ones; the method was immunoSEQ multiplex PCR. Here the sample spans approximately 190,000 clones, more than 65% being singletons. This sequence joins TRBV15 and TRBJ2-7; D is undetermined. Source material: PBMCs. The origin of this receptor is a man in his forties or fifties in good health and CMV-seronegative. CDR3 nucleotide sequence: TGTGCCACCAGCCCCAACACACGAGGCGAGCAGTACTTC. It codes for CATSPNTRGEQYF. Drawing the rest from reference TRBV15 and TRBJ2-7, the complete variable domain is DAMVIQNPRYQVTQFGKPVTLSCSQTLNHNVMYWYQQKSSQAPKLLFHYYDKDFNNEADTPDNFQSRRPNTSFCFLDIRSPGLGDTAMYLCATSPNTRGEQYFGPGTRLTVT.